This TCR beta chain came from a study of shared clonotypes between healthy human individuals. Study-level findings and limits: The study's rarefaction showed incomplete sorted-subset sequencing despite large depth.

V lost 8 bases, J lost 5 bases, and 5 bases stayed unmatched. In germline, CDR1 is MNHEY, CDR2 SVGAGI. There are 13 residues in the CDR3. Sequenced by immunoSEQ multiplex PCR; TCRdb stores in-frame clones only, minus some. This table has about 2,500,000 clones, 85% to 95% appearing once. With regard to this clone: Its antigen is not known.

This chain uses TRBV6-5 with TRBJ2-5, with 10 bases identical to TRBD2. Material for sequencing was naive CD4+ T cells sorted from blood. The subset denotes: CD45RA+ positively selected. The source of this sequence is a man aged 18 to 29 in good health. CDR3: CASSGLAAETQYF. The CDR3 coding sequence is TGTGCCAGCTCTGGACTAGCGGCGGAGACCCAGTACTTC.